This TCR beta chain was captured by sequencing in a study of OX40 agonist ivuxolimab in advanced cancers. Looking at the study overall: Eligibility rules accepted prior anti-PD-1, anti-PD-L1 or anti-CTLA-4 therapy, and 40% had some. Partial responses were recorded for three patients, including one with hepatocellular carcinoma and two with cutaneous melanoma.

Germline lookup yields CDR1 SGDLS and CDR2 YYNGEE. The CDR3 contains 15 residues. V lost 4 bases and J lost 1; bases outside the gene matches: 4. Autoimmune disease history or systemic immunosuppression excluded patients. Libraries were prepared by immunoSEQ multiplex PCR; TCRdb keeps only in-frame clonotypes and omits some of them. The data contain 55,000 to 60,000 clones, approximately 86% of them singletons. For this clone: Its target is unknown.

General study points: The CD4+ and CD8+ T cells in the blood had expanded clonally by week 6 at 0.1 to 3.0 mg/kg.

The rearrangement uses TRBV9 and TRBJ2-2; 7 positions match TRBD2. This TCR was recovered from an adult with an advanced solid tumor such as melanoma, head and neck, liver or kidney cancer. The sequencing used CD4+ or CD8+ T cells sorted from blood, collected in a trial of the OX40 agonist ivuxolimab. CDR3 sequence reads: CASSKGLLNTGELFF. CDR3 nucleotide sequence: TGTGCCAGCAGCAAGGGACTACTGAACACCGGGGAGCTGTTTTTT.